The entry that follows covers one T cell receptor (beta chain) sequence. The antigen is unknown. There are 15 residues in the CDR3. V was clipped by 5 bases and J by 4 bases, with 16 bases between them. Germline V CDR1 and CDR2: SGHTA, FQGTGA. The source of the sample is a study of blood T cells in healthy people across ages. Study outcomes and limitations: Versus aged donors, long-lived donors had higher diversity and more naive CD4+ cells. Investigators viewed diversity estimates from one million T cells as underestimates, the study reported.

PCR was performed a second time for roughly 7 to 11 cycles using a sample-barcoded 5' primer and a J-beta primer mix. Every cDNA was tagged by a template-switch adaptor with 12 random nucleotides. TCRdb called the 5' RACE reads again in MiXCR, with one record for every CDR3 protein. The repertoire holds about 720,000 distinct CDR3 sequences, with approximately 22% as singletons. This receptor was identified in a man between 65 and 80 years old in good health. The sample comprised blood. The chain couples TRBV7-3 to TRBJ2-3, with D uncertain. As DNA, the CDR3 is TGTGCCAGCAGCCCCGTTGGCGGAATGTCAGATACGCAGTATTTT. This gives the protein CASSPVGGMSDTQYF.